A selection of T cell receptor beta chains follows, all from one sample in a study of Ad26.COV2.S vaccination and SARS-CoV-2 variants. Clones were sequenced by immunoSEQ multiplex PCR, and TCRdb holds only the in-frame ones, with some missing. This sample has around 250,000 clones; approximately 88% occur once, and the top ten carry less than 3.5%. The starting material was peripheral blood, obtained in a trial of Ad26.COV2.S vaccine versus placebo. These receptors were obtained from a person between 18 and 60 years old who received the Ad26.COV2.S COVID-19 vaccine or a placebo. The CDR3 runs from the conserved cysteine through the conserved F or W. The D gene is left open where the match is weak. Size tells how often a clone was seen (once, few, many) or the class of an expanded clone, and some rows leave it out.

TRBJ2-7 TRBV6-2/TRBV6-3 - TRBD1 CASSNRGVSYEQYF TGTGCCAGCAGCAACAGGGGGGTCTCCTACGAGCAGTACTTC
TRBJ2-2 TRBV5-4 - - CASSVRQNTGELFF TGTGCCAGCAGCGTCAGACAGAACACCGGGGAGCTGTTTTTT
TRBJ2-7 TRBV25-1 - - CASSELEGSEQYF TGTGCCAGCAGTGAATTAGAGGGAAGCGAGCAGTACTTC
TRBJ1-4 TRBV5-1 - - CASSLGRGGLFF TGCGCCAGCAGCTTGGGGAGAGGGGGACTGTTTTTT
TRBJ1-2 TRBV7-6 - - CASSLDGLYGYTF TGTGCCAGCAGCTTAGACGGGCTCTATGGCTACACCTTC
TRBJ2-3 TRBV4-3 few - CASSPTPPGQGRTDTQYF TGCGCCAGCAGCCCCACGCCCCCGGGGCAGGGACGCACAGATACGCAGTATTTT
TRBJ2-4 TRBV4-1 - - CASSQGRVDIQYF TGCGCCAGCAGCCAAGGACGGGTTGACATTCAGTACTTC
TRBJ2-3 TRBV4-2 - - CASSQSEANADTQYF TGTGCCAGCAGCCAAAGCGAGGCTAACGCAGATACGCAGTATTTT
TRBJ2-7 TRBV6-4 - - CASSTSPEAKEQYF TGTGCCAGCAGTACTAGCCCCGAGGCTAAGGAGCAGTACTTC
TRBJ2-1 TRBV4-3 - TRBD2 CASSQDHSGGTNEQFF TGCGCCAGCAGCCAAGACCATAGCGGGGGAACAAATGAGCAGTTCTTC
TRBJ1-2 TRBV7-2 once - CASGDGRGASGYTF TGTGCCAGCGGCGACGGTAGGGGGGCTTCTGGCTACACCTTC
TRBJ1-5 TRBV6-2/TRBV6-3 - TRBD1 CASSRDRVNQPQHF TGTGCCAGCAGTCGAGACAGGGTTAACCAGCCCCAGCATTTT
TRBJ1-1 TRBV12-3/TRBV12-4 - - CASSLRRWEAFF TGTGCCAGCAGTTTGCGACGGTGGGAAGCTTTCTTT
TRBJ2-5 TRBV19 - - CASSISKVPGTQYF TGTGCCAGTAGTATAAGTAAGGTACCGGGGACCCAGTACTTC
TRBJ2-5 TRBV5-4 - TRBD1 CASSYDYRGETQYF TGTGCCAGCAGCTACGATTACAGGGGGGAGACCCAGTACTTC
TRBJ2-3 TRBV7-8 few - CASSPRLGGLATQYF TGTGCCAGCAGCCCGCGGTTGGGGGGACTGGCGACGCAGTATTTT
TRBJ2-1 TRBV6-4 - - CASSDSGRRNEQFF TGTGCCAGCAGTGACTCGGGACGCCGCAATGAGCAGTTCTTC
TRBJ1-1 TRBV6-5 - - CASTQDRNTEAFF TGTGCCAGCACCCAGGACAGGAACACTGAAGCTTTCTTT
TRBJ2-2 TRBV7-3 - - CASSPGQLVPTGELFF TGTGCCAGCAGCCCCGGACAGTTAGTACCCACCGGGGAGCTGTTTTTT
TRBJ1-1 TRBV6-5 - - CASSDRWHTEAFF TGTGCCAGCAGCGACAGGTGGCACACTGAAGCTTTCTTT
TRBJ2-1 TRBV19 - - CASSSYNEQFF TGTGCCAGTAGCTCCTACAATGAGCAGTTCTTC
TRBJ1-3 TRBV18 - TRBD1 CASQTGTGARGSGNTIYF TGTGCCAGTCAAACCGGGACAGGGGCCAGAGGGTCTGGAAACACCATATATTTT
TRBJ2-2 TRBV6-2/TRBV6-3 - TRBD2 CASSYSSIAGERTGELFF TGTGCCAGCAGTTACTCGAGTATAGCGGGAGAACGGACCGGGGAGCTGTTTTTT
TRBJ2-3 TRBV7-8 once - CASSLSGAAGAQNTQYF TGTGCCAGCAGCTTAAGTGGGGCGGCAGGGGCTCAAAATACGCAGTATTTT
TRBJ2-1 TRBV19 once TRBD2 CASSERLAGADEQFF TGTGCCAGTAGTGAACGACTAGCGGGAGCCGATGAGCAGTTCTTC
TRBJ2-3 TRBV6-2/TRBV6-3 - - CASSYLDTQYF TGTGCCAGCAGTTACTTGGATACGCAGTATTTT
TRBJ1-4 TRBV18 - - CASSPPAGEKLFF TGTGCCAGCTCACCACCGGCAGGGGAAAAACTGTTTTTT
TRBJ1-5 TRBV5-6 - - CASSSQNQPQHF TGTGCCAGCAGCTCTCAGAATCAGCCCCAGCATTTT
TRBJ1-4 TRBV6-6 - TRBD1 CASSPLVGQATNEKLFF TGTGCCAGCAGTCCCTTAGTTGGACAGGCGACTAATGAAAAACTGTTTTTT
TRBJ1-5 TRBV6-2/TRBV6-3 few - CASSYGSNQPQHF TGTGCCAGCAGTTACGGGAGCAATCAGCCCCAGCATTTT
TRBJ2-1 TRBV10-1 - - CASNQWRVTLRLHEQFF TGCGCCAGCAATCAGTGGAGGGTAACCCTCCGTCTCCATGAGCAGTTCTTC
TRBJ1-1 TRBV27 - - CASSLSTGMNTEAFF TGTGCCAGCAGTTTATCAACGGGGATGAACACTGAAGCTTTCTTT
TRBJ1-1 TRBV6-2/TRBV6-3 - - CASSYSSFSEAFF TGTGCCAGCAGTTACTCAAGTTTTTCTGAAGCTTTCTTT
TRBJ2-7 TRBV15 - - CATSRGRDAAYEQYF TGTGCCACCAGCAGGGGCAGGGATGCCGCCTACGAGCAGTACTTC
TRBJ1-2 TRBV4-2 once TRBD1 CASSQDHVTGGKGYTF TGTGCCAGCAGCCAAGATCATGTAACAGGGGGCAAGGGCTACACCTTC
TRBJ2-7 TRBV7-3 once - CASSLMGRGYYEQYF TGTGCCAGCAGCTTAATGGGCAGGGGATATTACGAGCAGTACTTC
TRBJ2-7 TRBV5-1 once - CASSLTSGKNEQYF TGCGCCAGCAGCTTGACATCAGGAAAGAACGAGCAGTACTTC
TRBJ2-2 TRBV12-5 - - CASGLVWTENTGELFF TGTGCTAGTGGTTTGGTATGGACAGAGAACACCGGGGAGCTGTTTTTT
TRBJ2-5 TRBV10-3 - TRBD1 CAARDREETQYF TGTGCCGCCCGGGACAGGGAAGAGACCCAGTACTTC